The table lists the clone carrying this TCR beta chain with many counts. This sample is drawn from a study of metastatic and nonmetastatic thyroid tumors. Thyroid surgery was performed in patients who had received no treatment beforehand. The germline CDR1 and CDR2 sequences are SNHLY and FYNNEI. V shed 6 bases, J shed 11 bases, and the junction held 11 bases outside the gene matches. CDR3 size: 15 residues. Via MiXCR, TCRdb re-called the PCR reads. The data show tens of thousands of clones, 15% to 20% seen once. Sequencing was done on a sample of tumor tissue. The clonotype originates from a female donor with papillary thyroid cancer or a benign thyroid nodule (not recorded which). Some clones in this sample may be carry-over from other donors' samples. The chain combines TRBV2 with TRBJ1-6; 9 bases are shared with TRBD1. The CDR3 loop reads CASSAGTGRFAPLHF. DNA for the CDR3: TGTGCCAGCAGCGCCGGGACAGGGAGATTTGCACCCCTCCACTTT.